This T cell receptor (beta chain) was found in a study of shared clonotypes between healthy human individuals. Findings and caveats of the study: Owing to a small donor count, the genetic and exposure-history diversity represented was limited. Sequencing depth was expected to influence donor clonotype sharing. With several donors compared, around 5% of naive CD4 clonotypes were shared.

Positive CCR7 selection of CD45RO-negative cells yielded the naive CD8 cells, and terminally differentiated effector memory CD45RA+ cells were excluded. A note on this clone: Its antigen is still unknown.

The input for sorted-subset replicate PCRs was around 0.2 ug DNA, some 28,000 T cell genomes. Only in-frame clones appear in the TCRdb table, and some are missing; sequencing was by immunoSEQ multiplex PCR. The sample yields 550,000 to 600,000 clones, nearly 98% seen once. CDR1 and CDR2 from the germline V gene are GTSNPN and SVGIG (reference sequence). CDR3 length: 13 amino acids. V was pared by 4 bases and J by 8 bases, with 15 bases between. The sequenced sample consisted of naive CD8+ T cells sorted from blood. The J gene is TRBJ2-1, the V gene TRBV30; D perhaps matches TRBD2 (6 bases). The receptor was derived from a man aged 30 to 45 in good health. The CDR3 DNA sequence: TGTGCCTGGACTTCGGGGGTTGGCGATGAGCAGTTCTTC. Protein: CAWTSGVGDEQFF.